Reported below is one T cell receptor beta chain. In this sample, this clonotype turned up many times. This receptor's antigen is unknown. No qualities accompany the bases; no much larger clone lies one base away. This sample stems from a study of T cells in Graves' hyperthyroidism and ophthalmopathy (dated by TCRdb to between 2018 and 2021). About the study as a whole: Peripheral blood samples were taken at the time of initial diagnosis, prior to any treatment. The paper describes TCR Vbeta CDR3 sequencing of 130 to 150 peripheral blood samples, made up of 43 ophthalmopathy patients, some 80 hyperthyroidism patients and approximately 17 progressor patients. A discovery cohort of about 95 patients, 43 with Graves' ophthalmopathy and more than 55 with stable Graves' hyperthyroidism, was used to find distinguishing TCR V-J signatures. Whether ophthalmopathy could be predicted prospectively was tested in an independent validation cohort made up of under 20 hyperthyroidism patients plus 17 patients who later progressed to ophthalmopathy. In addition, the study compared T-cell repertoires in thyroid tissue and in blood from roughly six Graves' hyperthyroidism patients. For training and testing, the approximately 97 patients in the discovery cohort were randomly divided in a 7:3 ratio. After sampling, hyperthyroidism patients received methimazole starting at 30 mg daily, and ophthalmopathy patients received high-dose intravenous methylprednisolone.

The full study reports these points: A 13 V-J signature model separated ophthalmopathy from stable hyperthyroidism, with around 91% sensitivity and roughly 81% specificity in cross-validation and 80%/75% in testing. Most expanded thyroid clonotypes (frequency above 0.001) were also detected in blood, suggesting blood repertoires may reflect thyroid immune responses. In validation, the model predicted progression to ophthalmopathy a median of roughly 6.1 months before onset, with roughly 71% sensitivity and roughly 73% specificity. Sample size was not statistically predetermined, and investigators were not blinded to group allocation.

The germline V gene (reference sequence) specifies DFQATT as CDR1 and SNEGSKA as CDR2. V loses 6 bases at its end and J loses 2 bases; junction bases beyond the gene matches: 3. From the cysteine through the phenylalanine, the CDR3 covers 12 amino acids. The kept DNA is CDR3 alone, 36 bases in frame from the first base. A patient counted as having stable Graves' hyperthyroidism if no progression to ophthalmopathy occurred over 18 months of follow-up. Hyperthyroidism patients were newly diagnosed, had a disease duration of under 2 months, and were aged 18 to 65 years. The study excluded patients with uncontrolled infections, other autoimmune diseases, pregnancy or lactation. Clinical symptoms, serum thyroxine and TRAb, thyroid ultrasound, and orbital computed tomography formed the basis for the diagnoses. PBMCs were separated from 10 ml of fresh peripheral blood using Ficoll-Paque density gradient centrifugation. Total RNA was extracted using Trizol reagent, and RNA quality was assessed on an Agilent 2100 Bioanalyzer.

Amplification of TCR beta CDR3 regions was carried out from RNA transcripts. For the first round of RT-PCR on the TCR CDR3, the HTBI primer set was used together with the Qiagen OneStep RT-PCR kit. Libraries were constructed in a second round of multiplex PCR, after which size selection and purification were performed. Libraries were sequenced paired-end with 100 bp reads on an Illumina HiSeq2000. On the study's bioinformatics: SOAPnuke was used to process the raw data, removing reads that contained adapters or uncalled bases, had a mean Phred below 15, or lacked an exact match to the constant primer or identifier. High-quality paired reads were merged using COPE v1.2.5, and each unique nucleotide sequence was defined as a clonotype. MiTCR v1.1 was used to align the clonotypes against IMGT TRBV, TRBD and TRBJ reference segments. The analysis included only V-J combinations with a frequency above 0.0001, which together covered approximately 99% of the repertoires. A TCS score was defined as the ratio of F50 (clonal expansion) to E x V (chaos), with BLOSUM62-based TCRdist applied between CDR3 peptides within each V-J. Welch's t-statistics and random forest reduced roughly 540 V-J features to 13, which were used in a naive Bayes classifier (R e1071). TCRdb itself trimmed the public reads at Q25 with fastp, ran MiXCR and retained productive beta chains. Each CDR3 protein gets just one entry, which takes the most common genes and DNA from the rows behind it. The V and J calls come from TCRdb's annotation, not from the publication. The sample table lists more than 300,000 distinct CDR3 sequences, roughly 13% of them with a count of one. The top ten hold approximately 23% of the sample.

Sequencing input: blood. Recombination connected TRBV20-1 to TRBJ2-7; 8 of the junction bases match TRBD2. This sequence originates from a woman between 25 and 40 years old with Graves' hyperthyroidism. In nucleotide form, the sequence is TGCAGTGCGCGGGAGGTTGCCTACGAGCAGTACTTC. It translates to CSAREVAYEQYF.